This T cell receptor beta chain is drawn from a study of T cell responses to AZD1222 COVID-19 vaccine. The assay was immunoSEQ multiplex PCR, and TCRdb's table has in-frame clones only and misses some. The sample includes some 100,000 clones, over 75% of them seen just once. Details on this clone: Its antigen is not known.

The CDR3 is 15 amino acids. With 1 base removed from V and 1 base from J, the gap between germline ends came to 11 bases. Germline loops: CDR1 LNHDA, CDR2 SQIVND (reference sequence). Study results and caveats: Repertoires were collected only later (after the peak T cell response had occurred).

This sequence originates from an adult in good health. The sample here was peripheral blood, taken on day 0 of AZD1222 vaccination. The rearrangement joins TRBV19 to TRBJ2-7; D not resolved. CDR3 sequence: CASSIVYGYSYEQYF. The DNA for the CDR3 is TGTGCCAGTAGTATAGTATACGGGTATTCCTACGAGCAGTACTTC.